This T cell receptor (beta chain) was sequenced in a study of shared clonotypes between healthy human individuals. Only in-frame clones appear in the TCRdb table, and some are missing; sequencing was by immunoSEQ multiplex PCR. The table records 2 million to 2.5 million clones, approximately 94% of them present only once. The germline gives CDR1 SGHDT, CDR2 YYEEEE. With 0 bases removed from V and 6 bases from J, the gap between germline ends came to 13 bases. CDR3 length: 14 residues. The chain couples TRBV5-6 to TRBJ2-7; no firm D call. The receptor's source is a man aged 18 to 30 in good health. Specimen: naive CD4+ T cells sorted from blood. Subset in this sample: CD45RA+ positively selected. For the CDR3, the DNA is TGTGCCAGCAGCTTGGAGTCCAGTACGGGCGAGCAGTACTTC. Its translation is CASSLESSTGEQYF.